A single sample is the source of the 7 T cell receptor beta chains below, sequenced in a study of regulatory T cells in long-lasting Graves disease. Stated time point: persistent/refractory GD, antithyroid drugs over 5 years with positive TRAb. From RNA extracted from PBMCs, the TCR library was made. Through Arm-PCR of CDR3 regions and iRepertoire HTBI primers, TCR beta libraries were built. One entry per CDR3 protein, called by TCRdb with MiXCR from the multiplex PCR reads. The sample holds about 660,000 distinct CDR3 sequences, 30% seen once. Sequenced here: peripheral blood mononuclear cells (PBMCs), sampled when the disease was refractory, from a patient treated with antithyroid drugs. Every receptor here comes from a female donor with Graves disease.

This clonotype has a handful of counts. This chain joins TRBV20-1 and TRBJ1-6; 7 positions agree with TRBD1. Per germline, CDR1 DFQATT and CDR2 SNEGSKA (reference sequence). The CDR3 consists of 14 residues. The V gene end was trimmed by 3 bases and the J gene end by 7 bases; junction bases not matched to a gene: 6. The CDR3 here is CSASGGQFNSPLHF. CDR3 DNA: TGCAGTGCTAGTGGGGGACAGTTCAATTCACCCCTCCACTTT.

This clonotype was recorded many times. The CDR3 region is CASSSDRALEQYF. The DNA for the CDR3 is TGTGCCAGCAGCTCGGACAGGGCCCTCGAGCAGTACTTC. The chain carries TRBV11-2 and TRBJ2-7; 8 bases map to TRBD1. Unmatched junction bases numbered 5, after V lost 4 bases and J lost 6 bases. The V gene's germline CDR1 is SGHAT and CDR2 FQNNGV. This CDR3 has 13 amino acids.

This clonotype was observed a few times. The J gene is TRBJ2-7, the V gene TRBV20-1; tentatively, D is TRBD1 (5 bases). CDR1 is DFQATT, CDR2 SNEGSKA, per germline (reference sequence). The V gene lost 6 bases and the J gene lost 3 bases, with 12 bases spanning the gap. The CDR3 is 12 residues long. CDR3 protein: CSASLGDYEQYF. The DNA for the CDR3 is TGCAGTGCCAGTTTAGGGGACTACGAGCAGTACTTC.

The chain joins TRBV9 to TRBJ2-7; the match to TRBD1 covers 7 bases. Germline V gene sequence: CDR1 SGDLS, CDR2 YYNGEE. The CDR3 is made up of 14 amino acids. V gave up 8 bases and J gave up 4 bases; unmatched junction bases: 12. The CDR3 loop is CARKKQGPTYEQYF. CDR3 nucleotides: TGTGCCAGAAAGAAACAGGGGCCAACTTACGAGCAGTACTTC. The full variable domain, rest sourced from reference TRBV9 and TRBJ2-7, is DSGVTQTPKHLITATGQRVTLRCSPRSGDLSVYWYQQSLDQGLQFLIQYYNGEERAKGNILERFSAQQFPDLHSELNLSSLELGDSALYFCARKKQGPTYEQYFGPGTRLTVT.

The rearrangement joins TRBV24-1 to TRBJ2-2, with 13 bases that match TRBD2. V lost 2 bases and J lost 4; bases outside the gene matches: 3. This CDR3 spans 17 amino acids. Germline lookup yields CDR1 KGHDR and CDR2 SFDVKD. As DNA, the CDR3 is TGTGCCACCAGTGATTCCGGGACTAGCGGGATCACCGGGGAGCTGTTTTTT. It yields the protein CATSDSGTSGITGELFF.

This clonotype came up a few times. The rearrangement joins TRBV29-1 to TRBJ2-7, with D possibly being TRBD1 (6 bases). Looked up from germline, CDR1 is SQVTM and CDR2 is ANQGSEA. V was shortened by 4 bases and J by 0 bases, with 10 bases between the two germline ends. CDR3 size: 13 residues. CDR3 coding DNA: TGCAGCGTTGGCAGGGGCGGCTCCTACGAGCAGTACTTC. This encodes CSVGRGGSYEQYF.

This chain joins TRBV20-1 and TRBJ2-7, with 9 bases that match TRBD2. The V segment lost 4 bases and the J segment 3 bases; nucleotides outside the gene matches: 16. Per the germline V gene, CDR1 is DFQATT and CDR2 is SNEGSKA (reference sequence). The CDR3 consists of 17 residues. CDR3 nucleotides: TGCAGTGCTAAAAGACGTTTTCGCGGGAGGGCCAACTACGAGCAGTACTTC. This translates into CSAKRRFRGRANYEQYF.